This T cell receptor (beta chain) was identified in a study of blood T cell repertoires in COVID-19. Overall study context: Donors in the United States, Italy and Spain gave samples during acute or convalescent COVID-19. T cells, B-cell-depleted T cells, or PBMCs provided the cDNA or gDNA that served as material.

Germline V gives CDR1 SNHLY, CDR2 FYNNEI. CDR3 length equals 13 residues. Trimming shortened V by 4 bases and J by 3 bases, and 10 bases separated the two germline ends. The protocol was immunoSEQ multiplex PCR, while the TCRdb copy is restricted to in-frame clones and leaves out a portion. The sample yields 110,000 to 150,000 clones, around 89% seen once. The clonotype was recovered from a woman of 80 years or more with acute or convalescent COVID-19. The V gene is TRBV2, the J gene TRBJ2-7; D is possibly TRBD1 (7 bases). The sequenced material came from peripheral blood. The CDR3 DNA is TGTGCCAGCAGTGGGAGGGGGCTCTACGAGCAGTACTTC. Translated, it gives CASSGRGLYEQYF.